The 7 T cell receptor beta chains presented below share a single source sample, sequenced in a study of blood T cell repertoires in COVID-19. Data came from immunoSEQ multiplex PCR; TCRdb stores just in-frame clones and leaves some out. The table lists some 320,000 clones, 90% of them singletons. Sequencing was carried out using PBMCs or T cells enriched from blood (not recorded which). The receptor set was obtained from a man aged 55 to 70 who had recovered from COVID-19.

The CDR3 sequence: CALPNTGGQGEFCTAFF. The CDR3 nucleotides read TGTGCCTTACCGAACACTGGGGGACAGGGCGAGTTCTGTACAGCTTTCTTT. This chain connects TRBV3-1 (or the pseudogene TRBV3-2) to TRBJ1-1, with 9 nucleotides matching TRBD1. J gave up 10 bases and V 11 bases, and 26 bases lay outside the gene matches. Looked up from germline, CDR1 is LGHDT and CDR2 is YNNKEL (reference sequence). The CDR3 is made up of 17 amino acids.

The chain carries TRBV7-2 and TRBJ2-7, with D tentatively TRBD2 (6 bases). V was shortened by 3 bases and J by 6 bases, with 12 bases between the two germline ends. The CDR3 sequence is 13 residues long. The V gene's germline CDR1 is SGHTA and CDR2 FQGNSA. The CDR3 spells CASSFTSKGEQYF. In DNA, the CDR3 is TGTGCCAGCAGCTTCACTAGCAAGGGCGAGCAGTACTTC.

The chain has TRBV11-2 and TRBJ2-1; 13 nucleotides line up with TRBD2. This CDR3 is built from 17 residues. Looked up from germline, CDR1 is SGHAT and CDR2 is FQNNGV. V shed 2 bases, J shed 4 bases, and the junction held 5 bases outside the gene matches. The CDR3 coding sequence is TGTGCCAGCAGCTTACTGACTAGCGGGGGGTATTACAATGAGCAGTTCTTC. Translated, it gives CASSLLTSGGYYNEQFF.

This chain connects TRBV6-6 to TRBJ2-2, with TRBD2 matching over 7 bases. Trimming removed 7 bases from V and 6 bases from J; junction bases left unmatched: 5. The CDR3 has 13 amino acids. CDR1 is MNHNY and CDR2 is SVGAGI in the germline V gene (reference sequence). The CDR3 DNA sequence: TGTGCCAGCACTCCAGGGAGGGCCGGGGAGCTGTTTTTT. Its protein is CASTPGRAGELFF.

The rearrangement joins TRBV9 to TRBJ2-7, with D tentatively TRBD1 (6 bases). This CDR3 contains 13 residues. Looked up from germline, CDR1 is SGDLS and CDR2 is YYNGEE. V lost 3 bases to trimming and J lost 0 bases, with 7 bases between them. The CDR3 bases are TGTGCCAGCAGCGCAGGGGACTCCTACGAGCAGTACTTC. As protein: CASSAGDSYEQYF.

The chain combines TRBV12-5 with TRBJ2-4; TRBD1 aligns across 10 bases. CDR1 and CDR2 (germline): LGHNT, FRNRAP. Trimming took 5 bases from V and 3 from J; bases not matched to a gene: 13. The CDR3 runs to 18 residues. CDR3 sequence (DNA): TGTGCTAGTGGTGACGCCGGGACAGGGGTCAATGACAAAAACATTCAGTACTTC. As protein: CASGDAGTGVNDKNIQYF. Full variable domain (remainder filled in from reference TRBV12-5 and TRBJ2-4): DARVTQTPRHKVTEMGQEVTMRCQPILGHNTVFWYRQTMMQGLELLAYFRNRAPLDDSGMPKDRFSAEMPDATLATLKIQPSEPRDSAVYFCASGDAGTGVNDKNIQYFGAGTRLSVL.

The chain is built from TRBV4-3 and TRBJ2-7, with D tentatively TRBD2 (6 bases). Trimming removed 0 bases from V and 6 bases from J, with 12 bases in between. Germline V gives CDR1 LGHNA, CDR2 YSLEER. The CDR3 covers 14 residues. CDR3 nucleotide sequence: TGCGCCAGCAGCCAAGATCCGGGGGTCCGCGAGCAGTACTTC. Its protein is CASSQDPGVREQYF.